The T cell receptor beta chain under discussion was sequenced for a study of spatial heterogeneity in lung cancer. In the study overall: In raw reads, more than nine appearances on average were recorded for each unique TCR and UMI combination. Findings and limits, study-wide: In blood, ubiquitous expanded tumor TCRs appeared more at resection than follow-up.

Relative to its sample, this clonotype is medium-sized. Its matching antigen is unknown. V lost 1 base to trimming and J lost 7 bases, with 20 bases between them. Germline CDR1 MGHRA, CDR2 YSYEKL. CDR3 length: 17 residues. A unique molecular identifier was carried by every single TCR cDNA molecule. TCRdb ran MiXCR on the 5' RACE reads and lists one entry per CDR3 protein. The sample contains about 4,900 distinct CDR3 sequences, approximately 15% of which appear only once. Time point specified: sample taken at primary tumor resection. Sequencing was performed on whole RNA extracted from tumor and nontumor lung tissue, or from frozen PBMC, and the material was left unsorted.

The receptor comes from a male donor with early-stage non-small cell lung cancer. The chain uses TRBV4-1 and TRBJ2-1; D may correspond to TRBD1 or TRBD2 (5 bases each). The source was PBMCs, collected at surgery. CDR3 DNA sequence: TGCGCCAGCAGCCAAGTACGCCAGTTGGGGGTGGGAAATGAGCAGTTCTTC. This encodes CASSQVRQLGVGNEQFF.